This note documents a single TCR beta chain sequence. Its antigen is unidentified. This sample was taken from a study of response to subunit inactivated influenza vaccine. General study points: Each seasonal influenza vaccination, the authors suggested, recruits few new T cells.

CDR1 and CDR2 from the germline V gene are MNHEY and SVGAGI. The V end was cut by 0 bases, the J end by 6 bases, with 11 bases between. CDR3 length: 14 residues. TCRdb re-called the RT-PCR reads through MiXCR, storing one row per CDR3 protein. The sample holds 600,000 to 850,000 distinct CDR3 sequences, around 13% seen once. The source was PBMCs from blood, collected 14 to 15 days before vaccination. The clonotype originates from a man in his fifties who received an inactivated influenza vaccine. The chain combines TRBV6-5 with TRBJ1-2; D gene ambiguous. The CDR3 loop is CASSYSIESNGYTF. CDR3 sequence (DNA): TGTGCCAGCAGTTACTCGATCGAGTCTAATGGCTACACCTTC.